Following are 11 T cell receptor beta chains from one sample sequenced in a study of shared clonotypes between healthy human individuals. Produced via immunoSEQ multiplex PCR; TCRdb's table is partial and in-frame only. Of about 380,000 clones listed, about 97% were seen once; the top ten hold 0.25% to 0.35%. The sample consisted of memory CD8+ T cells sorted from blood. Documented subset: CD45RO+ cells pooled with CCR7-negative TemRA cells. The receptors were gathered from a young man in good health.

The sample holds one count of this clone. The J gene is TRBJ2-7, the V gene TRBV28, with TRBD2 as a possible D gene (5 bases). CDR3 length equals 14 residues. Germline CDR1 is MDHEN and CDR2 is SYDVKM. V gave up 5 bases and J gave up 0 bases, with 11 bases separating them. This CDR3 is CASSNPTSSYEQYF. CDR3 nucleotides: TGTGCCAGCAGTAATCCCACTAGCTCCTACGAGCAGTACTTC.

The J gene is TRBJ1-1, the V gene TRBV11-2, with 7 bases lining up with TRBD1. With V trimmed by 5 bases and J by 6 bases, 3 bases remained unmatched. The CDR3 has 12 residues. The germline CDR1 and CDR2 sequences are SGHAT and FQNNGV. The CDR3 is CASSLGGPEAFF. The CDR3 DNA sequence: TGTGCCAGCAGCCTAGGGGGCCCTGAAGCTTTCTTT.

V and J are TRBV5-6 and TRBJ2-7; unclear D gene. The CDR3 extends over 15 amino acids. CDR1 SGHDT and CDR2 YYEEEE come from the germline V gene. The germline V and J ends were trimmed by 2 bases and 3 bases, with 15 bases remaining between them. The CDR3 loop is CASSFSETAGYEQYF. CDR3 nucleotides: TGTGCCAGCAGCTTCTCGGAGACCGCTGGCTACGAGCAGTACTTC.

V is TRBV27 and J is TRBJ2-7; 8 bases agree with TRBD2. Germline V gene sequence: CDR1 MNHEY, CDR2 SMNVEV (reference sequence). The CDR3 runs to 14 residues. V lost 2 bases, J lost 5 bases, and 5 bases stayed unmatched. The CDR3 sequence: CASSLTLAVHEQYF. CDR3 sequence (DNA): TGTGCCAGCAGTTTAACACTAGCGGTCCACGAGCAGTACTTC.

This rearrangement joins TRBV7-2 to TRBJ1-2; no clear D gene. The CDR3 runs 11 residues. Germline lookup yields CDR1 SGHTA and CDR2 FQGNSA. Trimming took off 2 bases at V and 7 bases at J, with 5 bases between the two ends. CDR3 sequence (DNA): TGTGCCAGCAGCTTAAGGCGTGGCTACACCTTC. Translated, it gives CASSLRRGYTF.

In its sample, this clone was seen a few times. This chain joins TRBV19 and TRBJ1-5, with 8 bases lining up with TRBD1. The CDR3 sequence is 14 residues long. Trimming at V came to 7 bases and at J to 0 bases, leaving 2 bases not matched to a gene. Germline V gives CDR1 LNHDA, CDR2 SQIVND (reference sequence). CDR3: CASKDRDSNQPQHF. DNA of the CDR3: TGTGCCAGTAAGGACAGGGATAGCAATCAGCCCCAGCATTTT.

The chain is built from TRBV12-5 and TRBJ2-2; unclear D gene. Deletions cut 2 bases from V and 3 bases from J, with 4 bases between. The CDR3 has 13 residues. The germline CDR1 and CDR2 sequences are LGHNT and FRNRAP. CDR3 loop: CASGLRDTGELFF. Written as DNA, the CDR3 is TGTGCTAGTGGTTTGCGGGACACCGGGGAGCTGTTTTTT.

The CDR3 sequence is CSVELAGGLPDTQYF. Written as DNA, the CDR3 is TGCAGCGTTGAGCTAGCGGGAGGTCTTCCAGATACGCAGTATTTT. The chain joins TRBV29-1 to TRBJ2-3; 11 positions agree with TRBD2. The V and J ends lost 3 bases and 4 bases, in that order; junction bases with no gene match: 6. The CDR3 covers 15 residues. From germline, CDR1 is SQVTM and CDR2 ANQGSEA.

The chain joins TRBV15 to TRBJ2-6; maybe TRBD1 (5 bases). CDR3 length: 15 amino acids. The V end was cut by 1 base, the J end by 1 base, with 5 bases between. Per the germline V gene, CDR1 is LNHNV and CDR2 is YYDKDF (reference sequence). CDR3 sequence (DNA): TGTGCCACCAGCAGAGCAGGGTCTGGGGCCAACGTCCTGACTTTC. Protein sequence: CATSRAGSGANVLTF.

V usage is TRBV5-1 and J usage is TRBJ2-5; D is perhaps TRBD1 (7 bases). CDR1 is SGHRS and CDR2 is YFSETQ in the germline V gene. V was clipped by 4 bases and J by 5 bases, with 24 bases between them. CDR3 length: 17 residues. The CDR3 sequence: CASSPYQTGEVGETQYF. DNA of the CDR3: TGCGCCAGCAGCCCTTACCAAACAGGGGAGGTAGGGGAGACCCAGTACTTC.

This chain joins TRBV27 and TRBJ2-7; TRBD2 aligns across 13 bases. The CDR3 is 21 residues long. V shed 6 bases, J shed 2 bases, and the junction held 22 bases outside the gene matches. The germline V gene has CDR1 MNHEY and CDR2 SMNVEV (reference sequence). The CDR3 here is CASSLQRAGLAGERGAYEQYF. CDR3 bases: TGTGCCAGCAGCCTACAGAGAGCAGGACTAGCGGGAGAACGGGGGGCCTACGAGCAGTACTTC.